The following is a T cell receptor beta chain sequence with its context. The target antigen is unknown. This sample was taken from a study of identical twins. Study-wide findings and caveats: Cross-sectional statistics, not tracking of the same donors, supported the conclusions.

V lost 1 base to trimming and J lost 7 bases, with 10 bases between them. Germline V gene lookup returns CDR1 SGHNT and CDR2 YENEEA. The CDR3 has 13 residues. One entry per CDR3 protein, called by TCRdb with MiXCR from the 5' RACE reads. The sample carries over 200,000 distinct CDR3 sequences, roughly a tenth recorded once. This clonotype originated in a man between 45 and 60 years old in good health. The sequencing sample was made of memory T cells sorted from blood. The J gene is TRBJ2-5, the V gene TRBV11-3; the D is unclear. CDR3 amino acids: CASSLAAEGTQYF. CDR3 nucleotides: TGTGCCAGCAGCTTAGCAGCAGAAGGGACCCAGTACTTC.